The T cell receptor (beta chain) under discussion was sequenced for a study of PD-1 blockade in mismatch repair-deficient tumors. As for the study in general: Enrolled about 2012-2016, patients had progressing, pretreated mismatch repair-deficient cancers of more than ten types.

The data were produced by immunoSEQ multiplex PCR, yet TCRdb's version contains in-frame clones alone and is incomplete. The top ten clones hold about 11% of a sample with 100,000 to 150,000 clones, roughly 90% of them seen once. V trimming: 11 bases; J trimming: 7 bases; junction bases outside the gene matches: 18. Germline V gene sequence: CDR1 SNHLY, CDR2 FYNNEI. The CDR3 totals 16 residues. The receptor's source is an adult with mismatch repair-deficient cancer. The rearrangement joins TRBV2 to TRBJ2-2; TRBD1 matches 8 bases. Sequenced material: peripheral blood, taken 70 to 72 weeks after starting pembrolizumab. CDR3 region: CASQIQTGGEGGELFF. In nucleotides, the CDR3 is TGTGCCTCCCAGATACAAACAGGGGGAGAGGGCGGGGAGCTGTTTTTT.